This TCR beta chain is from a study of regulatory T cells in long-lasting Graves disease. The TCR beta library used iRepertoire HTBI primers with Arm-PCR amplification of CDR3. TCRdb reprocessed the multiplex PCR reads via MiXCR and lists one record per CDR3 protein. The data contain fewer than 450,000 distinct CDR3 sequences, less than 25% of them singletons. Time point of the sample: persistent/refractory GD, antithyroid drugs over 5 years with positive TRAb. After RNA was extracted from PBMCs, the TCR library was made from it. Graves' disease diagnosis followed American Thyroid Association guidelines. Germline V gene lookup returns CDR1 DFQATT and CDR2 SNEGSKA (reference sequence). Between the trimmed V and J ends, which lost 1 base and 1 base, there was a span of 7 bases. The CDR3 totals 13 residues.

The specimen comprised peripheral blood mononuclear cells (PBMCs), sampled when the disease was refractory, from a patient treated with antithyroid drugs. The chain employs TRBV20-1 and TRBJ1-1, with unresolved D. This sequence originates from a female donor with Graves disease. Here the CDR3 DNA reads TGCAGTGCTAGAGGGGGAAAGAACACTGAAGCTTTCTTT. Protein product: CSARGGKNTEAFF.